What follows are 17 T cell receptor beta chains derived from one specimen sequenced in a study of T cells in women clearing cervical HPV infection. Repertoires were generated with immunoSEQ multiplex PCR, while TCRdb's copy carries only in-frame clones and drops some. This sample carries roughly 23,000 clones, with 4% to 5.5% going to the ten biggest clones. Source material: blood buffy coat. Source of these receptors: a woman between 18 and 70 years old with a cervical HPV16 infection that either progressed to CIN3+ or cleared (not recorded which).

Regarding this clone: Read coverage stops 3 residues before the CDR3 terminus; the germline J gene supplies the remainder. The V and J genes are TRBV19 and TRBJ2-1; 7 nucleotides agree with TRBD2. V was clipped by 8 bases and J by 2 bases; unmatched bases: 9. Per the germline V gene, CDR1 is LNHDA and CDR2 is SQIVND (reference sequence). The CDR3 is 15 residues long. The CDR3 protein is CASAPAGITYNEQFF. The DNA read from the CDR3 is TGTGCCAGTGCCCCAGCGGGAATAACCTACAATGAG.

Of note for this clone: Sequencing ends 3 residues short of the CDR3 end; the germline J gene provides the rest. This chain uses TRBV3-1 (or the pseudogene TRBV3-2) with TRBJ2-3; D call uncertain. This CDR3 comprises 15 residues. Germline lookup yields CDR1 LGHDT and CDR2 YNNKEL (reference sequence). V lost 2 bases to trimming and J lost 6 bases, with 15 bases between them. The covered CDR3 bases are TGTGCCAGCAGCCAAAGGGCCCTCACAACGGATACG. This sequence encodes CASSQRALTTDT. The complete CDR3 reads CASSQRALTTDTQYF.

In the case of this clone: With the read ending 3 residues before the CDR3 end, the germline J gene is used to fill in that end. V gene TRBV5-1 combines with J gene TRBJ2-7; 7 bases map to TRBD1. The CDR3 length is 13 residues. After removal of 5 bases from V and 4 bases from J, the junction contained 6 bases not matched to a gene. CDR1 SGHRS and CDR2 YFSETQ come from the germline V gene. This CDR3 is CASRADRAYEQYF. CDR3 DNA (partial): TGCGCCAGCAGAGCCGACAGGGCGTACGAG. Together with reference TRBV5-1 and TRBJ2-7, the CDR3 gives the full variable domain: KAGVTQTPRYLIKTRGQQVTLSCSPISGHRSVSWYQQTPGQGLQFLFEYFSETQRNKGNFPGRFSGRQFSNSRSEMNVSTLELGDSALYLCASRADRAYEQYFGPGTRLTVT.

About this clone: The read halts 3 residues ahead of the CDR3 end, with the missing end drawn from the germline J gene. The chain is built from TRBV10-3 and TRBJ1-5, with TRBD1 as a possible D gene (5 bases). CDR3 length: 14 residues. The germline V gene encodes CDR1 ENHRY and CDR2 SYGVKD. The V end lost 10 bases, the J end lost 2 bases, and 15 bases lay between the germline ends. CDR3 residues: CATTGAWGNQPQHF. The sequenced part of the CDR3 DNA is TGTGCCACCACAGGTGCGTGGGGCAATCAGCCC.

For this clone: The read falls 3 residues short of the CDR3 end, and the missing part is taken from the germline J gene. This chain links TRBV29-1 with TRBJ2-1; no clear D gene. Germline CDR1 is SQVTM and CDR2 is ANQGSEA. Deletions cut 8 bases from V and 0 bases from J, with 11 bases between. The CDR3 is made up of 13 amino acids. This chain's CDR3 is CSFAESSYNEQFF. The covered CDR3 bases are TGCAGCTTCGCAGAGAGCTCCTACAATGAG.

Remarks on this clone: The sequenced fragment ends 3 residues before the CDR3 boundary, so the rest is inferred from the germline J gene. This chain connects TRBV20-1 to TRBJ1-3; 7 nucleotides agree with TRBD1. The CDR3 loop spans 15 amino acids. The trim removed 5 bases at V and 0 bases at J, leaving 7 bases unmatched. CDR1 and CDR2 (germline): DFQATT, SNEGSKA (reference sequence). The CDR3 protein is CSAGPQGRSGNTIYF. CDR3 DNA (partial): TGCAGTGCTGGGCCACAGGGGCGCTCTGGAAACACC.

Note on this clone: The CDR3 end falls 3 residues outside the read, so it is completed with the germline J gene. The chain has TRBV6-1 and TRBJ1-5; D not resolved. CDR3 length: 14 amino acids. Germline CDR1 reads MNHNS; CDR2 reads SASEGT. V was clipped by 2 bases and J by 3 bases, with 8 bases between them. The CDR3 bases that were read are TGTGCCAGCAGTGAACATACGGTCAATCAGCCC. As protein: CASSEHTVNQP. The entire CDR3 is CASSEHTVNQPQHF.

As to this clone: Read data end 3 residues before the CDR3 end; the end is taken from the germline J gene. The chain is built from TRBV7-9 and TRBJ1-4; D is unresolved. Germline V gives CDR1 SEHNR, CDR2 FQNEAQ (reference sequence). This CDR3 is built from 14 residues. CDR3: CASSIGRSNSPLFF. The DNA read from the CDR3 is TGTGCCAGCTCGATCGGCAGGAGTAATTCACCA.

Concerning this clone itself: The read ends 3 residues shy of where the CDR3 ends; the end is completed using the germline J gene. The gene calls are TRBV29-1 and TRBJ1-6; the D gene is possibly TRBD1 (5 bases). The CDR3 is 15 amino acids. CDR1 and CDR2 from the germline V gene are SQVTM and ANQGSEA. Trimming pared 6 bases from V and 7 bases from J, leaving 19 bases between. The CDR3 DNA, read in part, is TGCAGCGTCACGACGGGGGGACTATCGAATTCACCC. Translated, it gives CSVTTGGLSNSP. The full-length CDR3 reads as CSVTTGGLSNSPLHF.

On this clone: The CDR3 extends 3 residues past the end of the read, so its final part is completed from the germline J gene. This sequence joins TRBV20-1 and TRBJ1-4, with TRBD1 matching 9 bases. After removal of 2 bases from V and 7 bases from J, the junction contained 8 bases not matched to a gene. The CDR3 loop spans 15 amino acids. CDR1 DFQATT and CDR2 SNEGSKA come from the germline V gene (reference sequence). The covered CDR3 bases are TGCAGTGCTAGATCGGGGACAGGGTTTAGTGAAAAA. Its translation is CSARSGTGFSEK. The complete CDR3 sequence is CSARSGTGFSEKLFF.

As regards this clone: The CDR3 is cut off 3 residues early in the read; its end comes from the germline J gene. The chain joins TRBV18 to TRBJ2-7, with D tentatively TRBD1 (6 bases). The germline V gene encodes CDR1 KGHSH and CDR2 LQKENI. The V end was cut by 2 bases, the J end by 5 bases, with 10 bases between. The CDR3 consists of 13 residues. Incomplete CDR3 DNA: TGTGCCAGCTCACCAGGGGGCATGAACGAG. Its translation: CASSPGGMNE. The CDR3 as a whole reads CASSPGGMNEQYF. Using reference TRBV18 and TRBJ2-7 for the parts outside the CDR3, the full variable domain is NAGVMQNPRHLVRRRGQEARLRCSPMKGHSHVYWYRQLPEEGLKFMVYLQKENIIDESGMPKERFSAEFPKEGPSILRIQQVVRGDSAAYFCASSPGGMNEQYFGPGTRLTVT.

Partial CDR3 DNA: TGCGCCAGCAGCTTCCGAAGCGTTTCAAACACCGGGGAG. Amino acids: CASSFRSVSNTGE. The CDR3, in full, reads CASSFRSVSNTGELFF. This chain connects TRBV5-1 to TRBJ2-2; D is unclear. The read stops 3 residues short of the end of the CDR3; the missing end is completed from the germline J gene. The CDR3 runs 16 residues. V was trimmed by 2 bases and J by 2 bases, leaving 13 bases between them. The germline CDR1 and CDR2 sequences are SGHRS and YFSETQ.

Remarks on this clone: The read ends 3 residues shy of where the CDR3 ends; the end is completed using the germline J gene. The chain employs TRBV6-1 and TRBJ2-1; no reliable D call. V lost 4 bases and J lost 2, with 12 bases in between. Germline V gene lookup returns CDR1 MNHNS and CDR2 SASEGT. The CDR3 runs to 15 residues. CDR3 region: CASSGRRVTYNEQFF. The covered CDR3 bases are TGTGCCAGCAGTGGGCGAAGGGTAACCTACAATGAG.

As concerns this clone: The read ends 3 residues before the CDR3 terminus; that terminus is restored from the germline J gene. The gene calls are TRBV7-8 and TRBJ2-1; a weak D match, TRBD2 (5 bases). The CDR3 is 14 residues long. CDR1 is SGHVS, CDR2 FQNEAQ, per germline. V lost 1 base and J lost 9, with 13 bases in between. The CDR3 sequence is CASSLGTGWVEQFF. CDR3 DNA, as far as it was read: TGTGCCAGCAGCTTAGGGACTGGATGGGTTGAG.

Comments on this clone: The sequence runs out 3 residues before the end of the CDR3; the remainder is reconstructed from the germline J gene. V usage is TRBV2 and J usage is TRBJ2-2; D may be TRBD1 (5 bases). This CDR3 has 15 amino acids. In germline, CDR1 is SNHLY, CDR2 FYNNEI. V was pared by 0 bases and J by 6 bases, with 11 bases between. CDR3 DNA, as far as it was read: TGTGCCAGCAGTGAAGCGGCCTCAGGGTCCGGGGAG. It translates to CASSEAASGSGE. The entire CDR3 sequence reads CASSEAASGSGELFF.

With regard to this clone: Read sequence stops 3 residues before the CDR3 end, and the germline J gene provides the missing end. V usage is TRBV5-4 and J usage is TRBJ2-4; the match to TRBD1 covers 7 bases. Germline V gives CDR1 SGHNT, CDR2 YYREEE (reference sequence). The ends lost 4 bases at V and 5 bases at J; junction bases unmatched: 9. The CDR3 contains 15 residues. The DNA read from the CDR3 is TGTGCCAGCAGCCTAGGACAGGCACTGCAAAACATT. Amino acids: CASSLGQALQNI. In full, the CDR3 reads CASSLGQALQNIQYF.

With respect to this clone: The DNA ends 3 residues before the CDR3 does, and the rest of the CDR3 is filled in from the germline J gene. The chain has TRBV29-1 and TRBJ2-7; 12 bases align to TRBD1. The junction had 14 bases not matched to a gene; V was cut back by 6 bases and J by 5 bases. In germline, CDR1 is SQVTM, CDR2 ANQGSEA. CDR3 length equals 16 residues. CDR3 sequence reads: CSVASPRDRGHHEQYF. CDR3 DNA, as far as it was read: TGCAGCGTCGCGAGCCCCCGGGACAGGGGGCACCACGAG.